These 10 T cell receptor beta chains came from one sample sequenced in a study of breast tumors, draining lymph nodes, adjacent tissues. TCRdb re-analysed the multiplex PCR reads in MiXCR, keeping a single row per CDR3 protein. Among roughly 21,000 distinct CDR3 sequences listed, roughly 45% were seen once. The specimen was breast tumor tissue. All receptors derive from a female donor with breast cancer. Some clones in this sample may be carry-over from other donors' samples.

This clonotype came up many times. As DNA, the CDR3 is TGTGCCAGCAGCATCGGACCGACGTGGGGCAATCAGCCCCAGCATTTT. Protein: CASSIGPTWGNQPQHF. V and J are TRBV6-2 or TRBV6-3 and TRBJ1-5; D unclear. This CDR3 has 16 amino acids. Germline CDR1 reads MNHEY; CDR2 reads SVGEGT. With 6 bases removed from V and 2 bases from J, the gap between germline ends came to 17 bases.

CDR3 in DNA: TGCAGTGCGGAAGTTAGCCGAAGTGAAGGGTTCTACAATGAGCAGTTCTTC. Protein sequence: CSAEVSRSEGFYNEQFF. The chain has TRBV20-1 and TRBJ2-1; D remains unclear. The CDR3 sequence is 17 residues long. Trimming took off 6 bases at V and 3 bases at J, with 24 bases between the two ends. The germline V gene encodes CDR1 DFQATT and CDR2 SNEGSKA (reference sequence).

The chain has TRBV12-3 or TRBV12-4 and TRBJ1-5; 11 nucleotides align to TRBD1. The CDR3 has 15 residues. The CDR3: CASGFGQGAGQPQHF. The CDR3 DNA reads TGTGCTAGTGGTTTCGGACAGGGGGCCGGTCAGCCCCAGCATTTT.

The rearrangement uses TRBV10-3 and TRBJ1-2; D is undetermined. Germline CDR1 is ENHRY and CDR2 is SYGVKD. The CDR3 length is 14 residues. Trimming removed 6 bases from V and 6 bases from J, with 17 bases in between. CDR3: CAIRPTGESDGYTF. The CDR3 coding sequence is TGTGCCATCAGACCAACGGGAGAAAGTGATGGCTACACCTTC.

The sample holds many counts of this clonotype. V usage is TRBV6-2 or TRBV6-3 and J usage is TRBJ1-5, with D hard to call. The CDR3 sequence is 16 residues long. Germline values: CDR1 MNHEY, CDR2 SVGEGT. The ends were cut back, 6 bases at V and 4 bases at J, with 19 bases in the middle. The chain's CDR3 is CASSGREWVENQPQHF. CDR3 nucleotides: TGTGCCAGCAGCGGCCGCGAGTGGGTGGAGAATCAGCCCCAGCATTTT.

At least ten counts were recorded for this clonotype. This chain connects TRBV6-1 to TRBJ2-1; tentatively, D is TRBD1 or TRBD2 (7 bases each). The CDR3 covers 16 residues. Germline V gene data show CDR1 as MNHNS and CDR2 as SASEGT. Trimming shortened V by 6 bases and J by 6 bases, and 21 bases separated the two germline ends. CDR3 protein: CASSAQGGGLVNEQFF. CDR3 DNA: TGTGCCAGCAGCGCCCAGGGGGGGGGGCTGGTCAATGAGCAGTTCTTC.

This clonotype was recorded many times. This may be a read error: a much more frequent sequence differs by one nucleotide. The genes are TRBV20-1 and TRBJ2-7, with TRBD2 matching over 11 bases. The CDR3 sequence is 14 residues long. Trimming removed 3 bases from V and 6 bases from J; junction bases left unmatched: 7. The germline CDR1 and CDR2 sequences are DFQATT and SNEGSKA (reference sequence). The CDR3 sequence is CSASSALAGAEQYF. The CDR3 DNA reads as TGCAGTGCTAGTTCCGCACTAGCGGGAGCCGAGCAGTACTTC.

The CDR3 loop reads CASRTGQYNQPQHF. For the CDR3, the DNA is TGTGCCAGCAGAACGGGACAATACAATCAGCCCCAGCATTTT. The V gene is TRBV12-3 or TRBV12-4, the J gene TRBJ1-5; possible D gene TRBD1, 6 bases. CDR3 length: 14 amino acids. V was pared by 6 bases and J by 3 bases, with 12 bases between.

This clonotype was recorded many times. The V call is TRBV20-1, the J call TRBJ2-1, with TRBD1 matching 7 bases. Germline V CDR1 and CDR2: DFQATT, SNEGSKA (reference sequence). There are 15 residues in the CDR3. The V gene end was trimmed by 0 bases and the J gene end by 6 bases; junction bases not matched to a gene: 8. CDR3 nucleotide sequence: TGCAGTGCTAGAGATTGGGACAGTAAACCCAATGAGCAGTTCTTC. Protein sequence: CSARDWDSKPNEQFF.

This clonotype was counted many times. A much larger clone lies a single base off, so this may be a read error. The missing conserved phenylalanine or tryptophan at the end of this CDR3 makes a read error likely. V usage is TRBV19 and J usage is TRBJ2-1, with a tentative D call TRBD2 (7 bases). CDR3 length equals 16 residues. The V gene's germline CDR1 is LNHDA and CDR2 SQIVND (reference sequence). V was shortened by 3 bases and J by 10 bases, with 22 bases between the two germline ends. The CDR3 nucleotides are TGTGCCAGTAGTATGGAGGACGGGGGGCCCCGGGACGAGCAGTTCTCC. It yields the protein CASSMEDGGPRDEQFS.